This T cell receptor beta chain was identified in a study of blood T cell repertoires in COVID-19. Study context: Both acute and convalescent COVID-19 samples were obtained from the United States, Italy and Spain.

V lost 5 bases and J lost 5; bases outside the gene matches: 5. CDR1 SNHLY and CDR2 FYNNEI come from the germline V gene. The CDR3 is 13 residues long. The repertoire was sequenced with immunoSEQ multiplex PCR; TCRdb's copy has only in-frame clones and lacks some. Of about 120,000 clones in the sample, 81% are singletons; the top ten hold approximately 18%. Seattle patient enrollment occurred during active infection, with longitudinal follow-up thereafter. The chain carries TRBV2 and TRBJ2-5; TRBD1 matches at 7 bases. This receptor was obtained from a man aged 25 to 40 with COVID-19, enrolled during active disease. The sequencing input was peripheral blood. For the CDR3, the DNA is TGTGCCAGCAGTCGACAGGGCGGTGAGACCCAGTACTTC. Its protein is CASSRQGGETQYF.